This is a list of T cell receptor beta chains from one sample in a study of T cell responses to AZD1222 COVID-19 vaccine. Libraries were prepared by immunoSEQ multiplex PCR; TCRdb keeps only in-frame clonotypes and omits some of them. The data contain approximately 150,000 clones, about 85% of them singletons. The sequencing used peripheral blood, collected on day 0 of AZD1222 vaccination. These receptors originate from an adult in good health. CDR3s include the opening cysteine and the closing phenylalanine or tryptophan. A D gene is named only where the DNA matches it firmly. Clone sizes are given selectively: once, few, many, or a class where the clone is expanded.

size,J,V,D,DNA,CDR3
NA,TRBJ1-2,TRBV19,NA,TGTGCCAGCCTCGGGGTCGGCCGATCTAACTATGGCTACACCTTC,CASLGVGRSNYGYTF
NA,TRBJ1-2,TRBV15,NA,TGTGCCACCAGCATGGCCTCACAAACTTCGGACTATGGCTACACCTTC,CATSMASQTSDYGYTF
NA,TRBJ1-1,TRBV6-4,NA,TGTGCCAGCAGTGACTCGGACAGACTCACTGAAGCTTTCTTT,CASSDSDRLTEAFF
few,TRBJ2-1,TRBV4-1,NA,TGCGCCAGCAGCCTATGGGCAGCCGACGGGAGCAATGAGCAGTTCTTC,CASSLWAADGSNEQFF
NA,TRBJ1-1,TRBV19,NA,TGTGCCAGTAGTATCAGTAGGAACACTGAAGCTTTCTTT,CASSISRNTEAFF
NA,TRBJ1-1,TRBV28,TRBD1,TGTGCCAGCAGTTTAACAGGGGGTAGGAACACTGAAGCTTTCTTT,CASSLTGGRNTEAFF
NA,TRBJ2-7,TRBV6-6,NA,TGTGCCAGCAGTTATGGCGCAGTCGAGAACTACGAGCAGTACTTC,CASSYGAVENYEQYF
NA,TRBJ2-1,TRBV10-3,NA,TGTGCCATCAGTGGGGGGGGGCAGGATGAGCAGTTCTTC,CAISGGGQDEQFF
NA,TRBJ2-7,TRBV7-9,TRBD1,TGTGCCAGCAGCTCAGGCCGACAGGGGCGAGGGGAGCAGTACTTC,CASSSGRQGRGEQYF
NA,TRBJ2-1,TRBV18,TRBD2,TGTGCCAGCTCACCAGGCAGGACTAGATACAATGAGCAGTTCTTC,CASSPGRTRYNEQFF
NA,TRBJ2-7,TRBV19,NA,TGTGCCAGTAGAGGGGCTCCGCACGAGCAGTACTTC,CASRGAPHEQYF
NA,TRBJ2-7,TRBV18,TRBD1,TGTGCCAGCTCACCACGGACAGGGAGCTCCTACGAGCAGTACTTC,CASSPRTGSSYEQYF
NA,TRBJ1-1,TRBV7-2,NA,TGTGCCAGCAGCCATCCGACGGAGAACACTGAAGCTTTCTTT,CASSHPTENTEAFF
NA,TRBJ1-1,TRBV7-8,NA,TGTGCCAGCAGCACCGGACGGTTTGAAGCTTTCTTT,CASSTGRFEAFF
NA,TRBJ2-7,TRBV30,NA,TGTGCCTGGAGAAGACAGGCCCGCCTAAAGCAGTACTTC,CAWRRQARLKQYF
NA,TRBJ2-7,TRBV7-9,NA,TGTGCCAGCAGCTTAGTCGTCTCCTACGAGCAGTACTTC,CASSLVVSYEQYF
once,TRBJ1-1,TRBV7-9,TRBD1,TGTGCCAGCAGCTTTTTGGGACAGGGGAATCCGAGGAACACTGAAGCTTTCTTT,CASSFLGQGNPRNTEAFF
NA,TRBJ2-7,TRBV24-1,NA,TGTGCCACCAGTGACGCCGGGACGGCGACCTACGAGCAGTACTTC,CATSDAGTATYEQYF
NA,TRBJ2-7,TRBV18,NA,TGTGCCAGCTCACCAGGGTCCTACGAGCAGTACTTC,CASSPGSYEQYF
NA,TRBJ2-2,TRBV5-1,NA,TGCGCCAGCAGCCTTGGAGGCGCGGGTCCAAACACCGGGGAGCTGTTTTTT,CASSLGGAGPNTGELFF
NA,TRBJ1-5,TRBV28,NA,TGTGCCAGCAGCGTTCCAAAAGGGGGTGGTCAGCCCCAGCATTTT,CASSVPKGGGQPQHF
NA,TRBJ1-2,TRBV5-6,NA,TGTGCCAGCAGCTTGGGCCAGGCTGGGGACTATGGCTACACCTTC,CASSLGQAGDYGYTF
NA,TRBJ2-1,TRBV11-3,TRBD2,TGTGCCAGCAGCCCCCGATCTAGCGGGAGCAATGAGCAGTTCTTC,CASSPRSSGSNEQFF
NA,TRBJ2-2,TRBV29-1,TRBD2,TGCAGCGTTGGGCCTAGCGGGAACACCGGGGAGCTGTTTTTT,CSVGPSGNTGELFF
NA,TRBJ2-1,TRBV29-1,NA,TGCAGCGCCCTAGCGGGACAGGGACCCCATGAGCAGTTCTTC,CSALAGQGPHEQFF
NA,TRBJ1-1,TRBV27,NA,TGTGCCAGCACCCCCGCAGGAGCAATGAACACTGAAGCTTTCTTT,CASTPAGAMNTEAFF
NA,TRBJ2-1,TRBV5-4,TRBD1,TGTGCCAGCAGCCCGTGGGACGGACAGGGCTACAATGAGCAGTTCTTC,CASSPWDGQGYNEQFF
NA,TRBJ2-1,TRBV9,NA,TGTGCCAGCAGCGTAGATGGAGCCTCCTACAATGAGCAGTTCTTC,CASSVDGASYNEQFF
NA,TRBJ2-2,TRBV7-9,TRBD1,TGTGCCAGCAGCTTCCTGACAGGGCTTATCACCGGGGAGCTGTTTTTT,CASSFLTGLITGELFF
NA,TRBJ1-5,TRBV6-2/TRBV6-3,NA,TGTGCCAGCAGTAAGGGGACGGCCGATAGCAATCAGCCCCAGCATTTT,CASSKGTADSNQPQHF
NA,TRBJ2-7,TRBV10-3,NA,TGTGCCATCAGTGAGGTGTTGTTGGTCCGTCCCTACGAGCAGTACTTC,CAISEVLLVRPYEQYF
NA,TRBJ2-1,TRBV11-3,TRBD1,TGTGCCAGCAGCCCCGTACAGACAGGGGGCTTGAATGAGCAGTTCTTC,CASSPVQTGGLNEQFF
NA,TRBJ2-3,TRBV5-1,TRBD2,TGCGCCAGCAGGCTAGCGGGAGGGACAGATACGCAGTATTTT,CASRLAGGTDTQYF
NA,TRBJ2-2,TRBV20-1,TRBD2,TGCAGTGCTAGTGGGAGAAGGGGGACTAGCGGGAGAACCGGGGAGCTGTTTTTT,CSASGRRGTSGRTGELFF
NA,TRBJ2-5,TRBV7-9,NA,TGTGCCAGCAGCTTAGATAGGACTCTAGAGACCCAGTACTTC,CASSLDRTLETQYF
NA,TRBJ2-5,TRBV18,TRBD2,TGTGCCAGCTCACGAGGACTAGCGGAAGAGACCCAGTACTTC,CASSRGLAEETQYF
NA,TRBJ2-1,TRBV10-3,NA,TGTGCCATCAGTGATTGGAACGGTGTAGGCAATGAGCAGTTCTTC,CAISDWNGVGNEQFF
NA,TRBJ2-3,TRBV9,TRBD2,TGTGCCAGCAGCGTAGAGGGGACTAGCGGGATCACAGATACGCAGTATTTT,CASSVEGTSGITDTQYF
NA,TRBJ2-7,TRBV7-8,TRBD2,TGTGCCAGCAGCTTAGGGCATCCTACAAGGACACCGGGACTAGTGAAAGACGAGCAGTACTTC,CASSLGHPTRTPGLVKDEQYF
NA,TRBJ2-2,TRBV3-1/TRBV3-2,TRBD1,TGTGCCAGCAGCCAAGTGACAGGGACCGGGGAGCTGTTTTTT,CASSQVTGTGELFF
NA,TRBJ1-2,TRBV3-1/TRBV3-2,NA,TGTGCCAGCAGCCAAGACCAGGGTTACTATGGCTACACCTTC,CASSQDQGYYGYTF
NA,TRBJ1-2,TRBV29-1,TRBD1,TGCAGCGTTGTAGGGACAGATGGCTACACCTTC,CSVVGTDGYTF
NA,TRBJ1-1,TRBV7-3,TRBD1,TGTGCCAGCAGCTTAAGAGGAGGACAGGGCTCTGAAGCTTTCTTT,CASSLRGGQGSEAFF
NA,TRBJ1-3,TRBV6-1,TRBD1,TGTGCCAGCAGTGCGCTCGGGACAGCTTATAAACTAGCCTCTGGAAACACCATATATTTT,CASSALGTAYKLASGNTIYF
NA,TRBJ1-2,TRBV25-1,TRBD1,TGTGCCAGCAGCGGCCTTGGGCAGGGGGGCGGTCGGCAGGGCTACACCTTC,CASSGLGQGGGRQGYTF
NA,TRBJ1-6,TRBV19,NA,TGTGCCAGTAGTATTGGGGTAAATTCACCCCTCCACTTT,CASSIGVNSPLHF
NA,TRBJ2-5,TRBV6-4,NA,TGTGCCAGCAGCGAGACTTGGCCATCTAGGGGAGAGACCCAGTACTTC,CASSETWPSRGETQYF
NA,TRBJ2-7,TRBV6-5,NA,TGTGCCAGCAGTTACGGGGGCTTCTACGAGCAGTACTTC,CASSYGGFYEQYF
NA,TRBJ2-7,TRBV5-1,TRBD1,TGCGCCAGCAGCCCAGGCGCCGGGACAGGCCCCTACGAGCAGTACTTC,CASSPGAGTGPYEQYF
NA,TRBJ2-7,TRBV19,NA,TGTGCCAGTAGTATTTCGGCCGATTTGTACTACGAGCAGTACTTC,CASSISADLYYEQYF
NA,TRBJ2-7,TRBV5-1,NA,TGCGCCAGCAGCTTGAGTCTTTCCCAACAGGAGCAGTACTTC,CASSLSLSQQEQYF
NA,TRBJ1-2,TRBV6-5,NA,TGTGCCAGCAGATGGGGGGCTCATGGCTACACCTTC,CASRWGAHGYTF
NA,TRBJ1-1,TRBV6-6,TRBD1,TGTGCCAGCAGTTACGACAGGGAGGCTTTCTTT,CASSYDREAFF
NA,TRBJ2-2,TRBV3-1/TRBV3-2,NA,TGTGCCAGCAGCCCTCAGGCTCGACGACACGGGGAGCTGTTTTTT,CASSPQARRHGELFF
NA,TRBJ1-6,TRBV5-1,TRBD1,TGCGCCAGCAGCTTGGCCAGAGACAGGGGTTCACCCCTCCACTTT,CASSLARDRGSPLHF